The 22 T cell receptor beta chains below were found in one sample sequenced in a study of identical twins. TCRdb reprocessed the 5' RACE reads via MiXCR and lists one record per CDR3 protein. The repertoire consists of about 150,000 distinct CDR3 sequences, with under 4.5% occurring once and the leading ten covering about 7.8%. Sequences were obtained from memory T cells sorted from blood. The receptors were gathered from a man younger than 30 in good health.

This clonotype was seen at least ten times. The chain has TRBV20-1 and TRBJ1-5; weak D call: TRBD1 (5 bases). Per the germline V gene, CDR1 is DFQATT and CDR2 is SNEGSKA (reference sequence). The ends were cut back, 3 bases at V and 4 bases at J, with 10 bases in the middle. The CDR3 covers 13 residues. This CDR3 reads CSARGQVNQPQHF. CDR3 nucleotides: TGCAGTGCTAGGGGGCAGGTAAATCAGCCCCAGCATTTT.

The sample holds many counts of this clonotype. This chain joins TRBV7-9 and TRBJ2-1; D possibly corresponds to TRBD1 (7 bases). The CDR3 length is 17 residues. Trimming left V 3 bases short and J 4 bases short, with 19 bases between. In germline, CDR1 is SEHNR, CDR2 FQNEAQ (reference sequence). CDR3 sequence: CASSLDYPGTVYNEQFF. The CDR3 nucleotides are TGTGCCAGCAGCTTGGACTACCCCGGGACAGTTTACAATGAGCAGTTCTTC.

This clonotype came up many times. The chain employs TRBV5-1 and TRBJ2-1, with 8 bases identical to TRBD2. J gave up 7 bases and V 7 bases, and 13 bases lay outside the gene matches. Germline CDR1 is SGHRS and CDR2 is YFSETQ. The CDR3 totals 15 residues. CDR3 bases: TGCGCCAGCCAGCAGACAGCGGGAGTGAGTAATGAGCAGTTCTTC. Residues: CASQQTAGVSNEQFF.

This clonotype was recorded at least ten times. The chain couples TRBV2 to TRBJ2-5; the D is unclear. The CDR3 totals 13 residues. CDR1 is SNHLY, CDR2 FYNNEI, per germline. Trimming left V 5 bases short and J 4 bases short, with 11 bases between. This CDR3 is CASSRTFGETQYF. Here the CDR3 DNA reads TGTGCCAGCAGTAGAACCTTTGGAGAGACCCAGTACTTC.

This clonotype was picked up many times. The chain couples TRBV12-3 or TRBV12-4 to TRBJ2-5, with 8 bases fitting TRBD2. With 8 bases clipped from V and 3 bases from J, the junction kept 8 bases outside the gene matches. This CDR3 is built from 14 residues. The CDR3 coding sequence is TGTGCCAGCCTGCGTGCCGGGGGGGAAGAGACCCAGTACTTC. Protein product: CASLRAGGEETQYF.

This clonotype was detected ten times or more. This rearrangement joins TRBV4-2 to TRBJ2-2; a possible D gene is TRBD1 (6 bases). Germline CDR1 reads LGHNA; CDR2 reads YNFKEQ. V was trimmed by 4 bases and J by 7 bases, leaving 25 bases between them. The CDR3 spans 18 residues. The CDR3 DNA sequence: TGTGCCAGCAGCCCCCGGTCGTGGCAGGGGTTTGAGGTCGGGGAGCTGTTTTTT. Translation: CASSPRSWQGFEVGELFF.

This clonotype appeared many times. The genes are TRBV5-1 and TRBJ2-2, with D possibly being TRBD1 (6 bases). Germline CDR1 reads SGHRS; CDR2 reads YFSETQ. This CDR3 is 15 amino acids long. V was shortened by 1 base and J by 2 bases, with 9 bases between the two germline ends. CDR3 protein: CASSLMTGNTGELFF. In DNA form, the CDR3 reads TGCGCCAGCAGCTTGATGACAGGAAACACCGGGGAGCTGTTTTTT.

This clonotype was recorded many times. The chain combines TRBV4-3 with TRBJ1-1, with 10 bases matching TRBD1. The CDR3 totals 13 residues. The trim removed 2 bases at V and 8 bases at J, leaving 2 bases unmatched. Germline V gene data show CDR1 as LGHNA and CDR2 as YSLEER. The CDR3 sequence: CASSQRGQGEAFF. In DNA, the CDR3 is TGCGCCAGCAGCCAAAGGGGACAGGGGGAAGCTTTCTTT.

This clonotype was counted between two and nine times. This rearrangement joins TRBV6-4 to TRBJ2-2; TRBD2 aligns across 7 bases. With 3 bases clipped from V and 7 bases from J, the junction kept 2 bases outside the gene matches. The CDR3 spans 13 residues. The germline V gene has CDR1 MRHNA and CDR2 SNTAGT. In nucleotides, the CDR3 is TGTGCCAGCAGTGAGCGGGAGCACGGGGAGCTGTTTTTT. It translates to CASSEREHGELFF.

This clonotype was found many times. J is TRBJ2-3 and V is TRBV5-1; 11 bases fit TRBD2. The length of the CDR3 is 21 residues. V gave up 2 bases and J gave up 0 bases; unmatched junction bases: 17. The germline CDR1 and CDR2 sequences are SGHRS and YFSETQ. Written as DNA, the CDR3 is TGCGCCAGCAGCTTTGGGCTAAGGCTAGCGGGAGGCCGATCTAGCACAGATACGCAGTATTTT. Its protein product is CASSFGLRLAGGRSSTDTQYF.

This clonotype has ten or more counts. The chain links TRBV7-9 to TRBJ1-3; D is possibly TRBD1 (5 bases). Trimming pared 5 bases from V and 0 bases from J, leaving 14 bases between. The CDR3 loop spans 16 amino acids. CDR1 SEHNR and CDR2 FQNEAQ come from the germline V gene (reference sequence). CDR3 in amino acids: CASSPIRGDSGNTIYF. The DNA of the CDR3 is TGTGCCAGCAGCCCAATCCGGGGGGACTCTGGAAACACCATATATTTT.

This clonotype was counted many times. The gene calls are TRBV3-1 and TRBJ2-3, with 8 bases lining up with TRBD2. The CDR3 is 15 residues long. J lost 0 bases, V lost 7 bases, and 6 bases had no gene match. The germline CDR1 and CDR2 sequences are LGHDT and YNNKEL (reference sequence). The CDR3 here is CASTPGGASTDTQYF. The CDR3 nucleotides are TGTGCCAGCACACCGGGGGGGGCTAGCACAGATACGCAGTATTTT.

This clonotype was seen ten or more times. The gene calls are TRBV5-1 and TRBJ2-7; D is perhaps TRBD2 (5 bases). Trimming removed 0 bases from V and 3 bases from J, with 13 bases in between. In germline, CDR1 is SGHRS, CDR2 YFSETQ. The CDR3 is 15 amino acids. In DNA, the CDR3 is TGCGCCAGCAGCTTGGCTGGACTTGGCAACTACGAGCAGTACTTC. Amino acids: CASSLAGLGNYEQYF. Based on the CDR3 plus reference TRBV5-1 and TRBJ2-7, the full variable domain is KAGVTQTPRYLIKTRGQQVTLSCSPISGHRSVSWYQQTPGQGLQFLFEYFSETQRNKGNFPGRFSGRQFSNSRSEMNVSTLELGDSALYLCASSLAGLGNYEQYFGPGTRLTVT.

This clonotype was counted many times. This sequence joins TRBV18 and TRBJ2-2; D is unclear. Trimming removed 0 bases at V and 4 bases at J, with 9 bases between. Germline CDR1 and CDR2: KGHSH and LQKENI. This CDR3 is built from 15 residues. The CDR3 protein is CASSPPSRPTGELFF. CDR3 bases: TGTGCCAGCTCACCACCTTCTAGACCCACCGGGGAGCTGTTTTTT.

Ten or more counts support this clonotype. The chain has TRBV28 and TRBJ2-1; D gene ambiguous. The CDR3 has 12 residues. V lost 2 bases to trimming and J lost 7 bases, with 6 bases between them. Germline CDR1 reads MDHEN; CDR2 reads SYDVKM. The CDR3 loop is CASSLVENEQFF. CDR3 DNA sequence: TGTGCCAGCAGTTTAGTGGAAAATGAGCAGTTCTTC.

At least ten counts were recorded for this clonotype. This chain joins TRBV7-2 and TRBJ2-1; D not resolved. Germline CDR1 reads SGHTA; CDR2 reads FQGNSA. The CDR3 spans 15 residues. With 4 bases removed from V and 0 bases from J, the gap between germline ends came to 10 bases. CDR3 protein: CASSSNPSSYNEQFF. The CDR3 region has the DNA TGTGCCAGCAGCTCTAACCCCAGCTCCTACAATGAGCAGTTCTTC.

This clonotype was seen many times. V is TRBV3-1 and J is TRBJ2-4; 10 nucleotides agree with TRBD1. Germline V lookup: CDR1 LGHDT, CDR2 YNNKEL (reference sequence). The CDR3 is made up of 14 amino acids. The V and J ends lost 2 bases and 7 bases, in that order; junction bases with no gene match: 2. Written as DNA, the CDR3 is TGTGCCAGCAGCCAACAGGGACAGGGGAACATTCAGTACTTC. It codes for CASSQQGQGNIQYF.

This clonotype counts as medium-sized. This chain links TRBV29-1 with TRBJ1-1; D is possibly TRBD1 (6 bases). The CDR3 runs 11 residues. The V and J ends lost 6 bases and 9 bases respectively, with 14 bases between them. Germline CDR1 reads SQVTM; CDR2 reads ANQGSEA. Here the CDR3 DNA reads TGCAGCGTCACTCCAGGGGTCCAAGCTTTCTTT. This sequence encodes CSVTPGVQAFF.

This clonotype was observed many times. The chain is built from TRBV6-6 and TRBJ2-7; D unresolved. The CDR3 runs 12 residues. The V and J ends lost 2 bases and 6 bases respectively, with 8 bases between them. The germline V gene has CDR1 MNHNY and CDR2 SVGAGI (reference sequence). In DNA form, the CDR3 reads TGTGCCAGCAGTTACGGGCAGAGCGAGCAGTACTTC. It specifies CASSYGQSEQYF.

Ten or more counts support this clonotype. The rearrangement joins TRBV20-1 to TRBJ2-3; D ambiguous. This CDR3 is 12 amino acids long. V was cut by 6 bases and J by 4 bases, with 11 bases left in between. Germline CDR1 DFQATT, CDR2 SNEGSKA (reference sequence). The CDR3 nucleotides are TGCAGTGCCCTTCCGACTGCAGATACGCAGTATTTT. It translates to CSALPTADTQYF.

This clonotype occurred many times. The V gene is TRBV4-1, the J gene TRBJ2-3; 7 nucleotides match TRBD1. The V segment lost 0 bases and the J segment 6 bases; nucleotides outside the gene matches: 9. The CDR3 runs 16 residues. Germline V gene lookup returns CDR1 MGHRA and CDR2 YSYEKL. CDR3 DNA: TGCGCCAGCAGCCAAGAAAGGTACAGGGGAGTGGATACGCAGTATTTT. Translated, it gives CASSQERYRGVDTQYF.

This clonotype has ten or more counts. The rearrangement links TRBV5-5 to TRBJ1-4, with a tentative D call TRBD1 (6 bases). In germline, CDR1 is SGHKS, CDR2 YYEKEE (reference sequence). V was trimmed by 4 bases and J by 4 bases, leaving 11 bases between them. The CDR3 is 14 amino acids. In nucleotides, the CDR3 is TGTGCCAGCAGCGCAGGGGAATTTAATGAAAAACTGTTTTTT. Translated, it gives CASSAGEFNEKLFF. Variable domain in full (rest from reference TRBV5-5 and TRBJ1-4): DAGVTQSPTHLIKTRGQQVTLRCSPISGHKSVSWYQQVLGQGPQFIFQYYEKEERGRGNFPDRFSARQFPNYSSELNVNALLLGDSALYLCASSAGEFNEKLFFGSGTQLSVL.